The clone carrying this T cell receptor beta chain was observed once. The data were taken from a study of blood T cell repertoires in COVID-19. Overall study: COVID-19 samples collected from the United States, Italy and Spain covered acute and convalescent phases. The analysed material was cDNA or gDNA that came from T cells, B-cell-depleted T cells, or PBMCs.

V gave up 0 bases and J gave up 7 bases, with 13 bases separating them. The CDR3 consists of 15 residues. CDR1 MNHNY and CDR2 SVGAGI come from the germline V gene (reference sequence). In the original processing: Nucleated cell counts were estimated from reference gene primer amplification. The data were produced by immunoSEQ multiplex PCR, yet TCRdb's version contains in-frame clones alone and is incomplete. The V and J calls and the clone size are those of that table, but D and trimming were determined from the DNA. The table shows 97,000 or so clones, with approximately 92% occurring only once. The receptor's source is a man aged 18 to 30 with acute or convalescent COVID-19. Material for sequencing was peripheral blood. The rearrangement joins TRBV6-6 to TRBJ1-5; D might be TRBD1 (6 bases). DNA for the CDR3: TGTGCCAGCAGTTACTCGGCAGGGGTGGGACAGCCCCAGCATTTT. Its protein product is CASSYSAGVGQPQHF.